A selection of T cell receptor beta chains follows, all from one sample in a study of shared clonotypes between healthy human individuals. TCRdb's copy holds only in-frame clones and misses some; the assay was immunoSEQ multiplex PCR. The sample includes roughly 2.4 million clones, almost 96% of them seen just once. The specimen was naive CD4+ T cells sorted from blood. These receptors all come from a man aged 18 to 30 in good health. The CDR3 runs from the conserved cysteine through the conserved F or W. The order of the fields is CDR3 DNA, CDR3 protein, J gene, V gene, D gene, clone size. A D gene is named only where the DNA matches it firmly. Only some rows state a clone size, as once, few, many or a class for expanded clones.

DNA: TGTGCCTGCCCCTGGGGCAGGGGGAATTATGGCTACACCTTC
CDR3: CACPWGRGNYGYTF
J: TRBJ1-2
V: TRBV30
D: TRBD1
size: NA

DNA: TGTGCCAGCAGCTTAGGAGAGTCGGGTACGCAGTATTTT
CDR3: CASSLGESGTQYF
J: TRBJ2-3
V: TRBV11-2
D: NA
size: NA

DNA: TGTGCCAGCAGCCTGGGACAGTGGAACACTGAAGCTTTCTTT
CDR3: CASSLGQWNTEAFF
J: TRBJ1-1
V: TRBV7-2
D: TRBD1
size: NA

DNA: TGTGCCAGCAGCGCCCCCCGGGACAGGGGCACAGATACGCAGTATTTT
CDR3: CASSAPRDRGTDTQYF
J: TRBJ2-3
V: TRBV9
D: TRBD1
size: once

DNA: TGTGCCAGCAGACCCTTTCCAGGGGAGGTGTACACTGAAGCTTTCTTT
CDR3: CASRPFPGEVYTEAFF
J: TRBJ1-1
V: TRBV2
D: NA
size: NA

DNA: TGTGCTAGTGGTCCCCCCGGACTAGCGGGAGTGCATGAGCAGTTCTTC
CDR3: CASGPPGLAGVHEQFF
J: TRBJ2-1
V: TRBV12-5
D: TRBD2
size: once

DNA: TGTGCCAGCTCACCGAGGTTGAACACTGAAGCTTTCTTT
CDR3: CASSPRLNTEAFF
J: TRBJ1-1
V: TRBV18
D: NA
size: NA

DNA: TGCAGCGCAGGTTATAACTATGGCTACACCTTC
CDR3: CSAGYNYGYTF
J: TRBJ1-2
V: TRBV29-1
D: NA
size: NA

DNA: TGTGCCAGCAGTTACTCCCCGGACAGGCAGGATCGTGGCTACACCTTC
CDR3: CASSYSPDRQDRGYTF
J: TRBJ1-2
V: TRBV6-6
D: TRBD1
size: NA

DNA: TGCGCCAGCAGTTCCTATCGGGACAGAGATTACGAGCAGTACTTC
CDR3: CASSSYRDRDYEQYF
J: TRBJ2-7
V: TRBV5-1
D: TRBD1
size: NA

DNA: TGTGCCAGCAGGGACGGGGCAGGGGCGTACTACGAGCAGTACTTC
CDR3: CASRDGAGAYYEQYF
J: TRBJ2-7
V: TRBV6-6
D: NA
size: NA

DNA: TGTGCCAGCAGCTCCTCGGTAGCGGGGGGTTCTGGTAGGGCGCAGTATTTT
CDR3: CASSSSVAGGSGRAQYF
J: TRBJ2-3
V: TRBV7-2
D: TRBD2
size: once

DNA: TGTGCCAGCAAGCGGACACCCTTGGATGAGCAGTTCTTC
CDR3: CASKRTPLDEQFF
J: TRBJ2-1
V: TRBV6-5
D: NA
size: once

DNA: TGTGCCAGCAGCGGAGGACAGGGACTAAATTCACCCCTCCACTTT
CDR3: CASSGGQGLNSPLHF
J: TRBJ1-6
V: TRBV9
D: TRBD1
size: few

DNA: TGCAGCGTCGGACTGGGACTAGCGGGAGTGCAAGAGACCCAGTACTTC
CDR3: CSVGLGLAGVQETQYF
J: TRBJ2-5
V: TRBV29-1
D: TRBD2
size: NA

DNA: TGTGCCAGCAGTGCAGGGGTCCTCATCTATGGCTACACCTTC
CDR3: CASSAGVLIYGYTF
J: TRBJ1-2
V: TRBV6-6
D: NA
size: NA

DNA: TGTGCCAGCAGCCTAGACAGATTAAATGAGCAGTTCTTC
CDR3: CASSLDRLNEQFF
J: TRBJ2-1
V: TRBV11-3
D: NA
size: NA

DNA: TGCGCCAGCAGCCCGGGACAGGGGGCTTATGGCTACACCTTC
CDR3: CASSPGQGAYGYTF
J: TRBJ1-2
V: TRBV5-1
D: TRBD1
size: NA

DNA: TGTGCCTGGAGCCTCACTGTTGGGGCTAATGAAAAACTGTTTTTT
CDR3: CAWSLTVGANEKLFF
J: TRBJ1-4
V: TRBV30
D: NA
size: NA

DNA: TGTGCCAGCACGGAGGGGGCGAGGACTGAAGCTTTCTTT
CDR3: CASTEGARTEAFF
J: TRBJ1-1
V: TRBV28
D: TRBD1
size: NA

DNA: TGCGCCAGCAGCCAAGTTCAGGGGAATGGACAGCCCCAGCATTTT
CDR3: CASSQVQGNGQPQHF
J: TRBJ1-5
V: TRBV4-1
D: NA
size: NA

DNA: TGTGCCAGCCGTAAGGGTTACGGAAACACCATATATTTT
CDR3: CASRKGYGNTIYF
J: TRBJ1-3
V: TRBV9
D: NA
size: few

DNA: TGTGCCAGCAGCCCCCAGGGGGCCAGGGCCAACGAGCAGTACTTC
CDR3: CASSPQGARANEQYF
J: TRBJ2-7
V: TRBV7-2
D: TRBD1
size: NA

DNA: TGTGCCAGCAGTTACCGGGACAGGGGCCTCTATGGCTACACCTTC
CDR3: CASSYRDRGLYGYTF
J: TRBJ1-2
V: TRBV6-5
D: TRBD1
size: few

DNA: TGCGCCAGCAGTCGGACTACTAGCACAGATACGCAGTATTTT
CDR3: CASSRTTSTDTQYF
J: TRBJ2-3
V: TRBV10-1
D: NA
size: NA

DNA: TGTGCCAGCTCACCGACAGGGGACAATGAGCAGTTCTTC
CDR3: CASSPTGDNEQFF
J: TRBJ2-1
V: TRBV18
D: TRBD1
size: NA

DNA: TGTGCCAGCAGCTTAATTCCCAAGACTAGCTTTGGCGAGCAGTACTTC
CDR3: CASSLIPKTSFGEQYF
J: TRBJ2-7
V: TRBV7-2
D: TRBD2
size: NA

DNA: TGTGCCAGCAGCGCCGGGACAGCCTCCTACAATGAGCAGTTCTTC
CDR3: CASSAGTASYNEQFF
J: TRBJ2-1
V: TRBV9
D: TRBD1
size: NA

DNA: TGTGCCAGCAGCGTAGAAGCGGGGGGTAGAGAAGAGACCCAGTACTTC
CDR3: CASSVEAGGREETQYF
J: TRBJ2-5
V: TRBV9
D: TRBD2
size: once

DNA: TGTGCCAGCAGCTTAGAGGCTACTAGCGGACGAGATACGCAGTATTTT
CDR3: CASSLEATSGRDTQYF
J: TRBJ2-3
V: TRBV11-3
D: TRBD2
size: NA

DNA: TGTGCCAGTAGCCGGACAGGGATAGGAGAGACCCAGTACTTC
CDR3: CASSRTGIGETQYF
J: TRBJ2-5
V: TRBV19
D: TRBD1
size: NA

DNA: TGTGCCAGCAGTTTACAGGGAGGAAGTGAAAAACTGTTTTTT
CDR3: CASSLQGGSEKLFF
J: TRBJ1-4
V: TRBV28
D: NA
size: NA

DNA: TGTGCCAGCAGCTCGGGGCGTACTCTAACAGGGGAGCTGTTTTTT
CDR3: CASSSGRTLTGELFF
J: TRBJ2-2
V: TRBV11-2
D: NA
size: NA

DNA: TGTGCCAGCAGTTTAAGCGGGGGAGAGACCCAGTACTTC
CDR3: CASSLSGGETQYF
J: TRBJ2-5
V: TRBV6-6
D: TRBD2
size: NA

DNA: TGCGCCAGCAGCCAAGGCGGTCGGGGCTCTAACTATGGCTACACCTTC
CDR3: CASSQGGRGSNYGYTF
J: TRBJ1-2
V: TRBV4-3
D: NA
size: NA

DNA: TGTGCCAGCAGTGACTATCAGGACAATGAGCAGTTCTTC
CDR3: CASSDYQDNEQFF
J: TRBJ2-1
V: TRBV6-6
D: NA
size: NA

DNA: TGCGCCAGCAGCGATACCCGACGGTCCTACAATGAGCAGTTCTTC
CDR3: CASSDTRRSYNEQFF
J: TRBJ2-1
V: TRBV4-1
D: NA
size: NA

DNA: TGTGCCAGTAGTATGGACCCACCGGGACTCTCTGGGGCCAACGTCCTGACTTTC
CDR3: CASSMDPPGLSGANVLTF
J: TRBJ2-6
V: TRBV19
D: NA
size: once

DNA: TGTGCCAGCAGCTTAGCGAGGGCGGGAGGTACAGATACGCAGTATTTT
CDR3: CASSLARAGGTDTQYF
J: TRBJ2-3
V: TRBV7-9
D: TRBD2
size: once

DNA: TGTGCCAGCAGCCTACTCCCGGGACAGGGCGTCACCACCATATATTTT
CDR3: CASSLLPGQGVTTIYF
J: TRBJ1-3
V: TRBV28
D: TRBD1
size: NA

DNA: TGCAGCGTTGGGACAGTGAACACTGAAGCTTTCTTT
CDR3: CSVGTVNTEAFF
J: TRBJ1-1
V: TRBV29-1
D: NA
size: few

DNA: TGTGCCAGCTCAGCCTACGAGCAGTACTTC
CDR3: CASSAYEQYF
J: TRBJ2-7
V: TRBV18
D: NA
size: NA

DNA: TGTGCTAGTGGTTTGGAAGGAGGTTTCAAAGAGACCCAGTACTTC
CDR3: CASGLEGGFKETQYF
J: TRBJ2-5
V: TRBV12-5
D: NA
size: NA

DNA: TGTGCCAGCAGTGACATCCAGGGATTCTACGAGCAGTACTTC
CDR3: CASSDIQGFYEQYF
J: TRBJ2-7
V: TRBV6-1
D: NA
size: once

DNA: TGTGCCAGCAGCTGGACAGGGGGCAAGAGGACCTACGAGCAGTACTTC
CDR3: CASSWTGGKRTYEQYF
J: TRBJ2-7
V: TRBV11-2
D: TRBD1
size: NA

DNA: TGTGCCAGCAGTTACTTTGAAGAGACCCAGTACTTC
CDR3: CASSYFEETQYF
J: TRBJ2-5
V: TRBV6-6
D: NA
size: NA

DNA: TGCGCCAGCAGCCAAGCTACTCAGTCCACAGATACGCAGTATTTT
CDR3: CASSQATQSTDTQYF
J: TRBJ2-3
V: TRBV4-3
D: NA
size: once

DNA: TGTGCCTGGACTTCGGACTGGGGATACAATGAGCAGTTCTTC
CDR3: CAWTSDWGYNEQFF
J: TRBJ2-1
V: TRBV30
D: NA
size: NA

DNA: TGTGCCAGCAGCGATTCAGGGGGCTCCCCCACAGATACGCAGTATTTT
CDR3: CASSDSGGSPTDTQYF
J: TRBJ2-3
V: TRBV9
D: TRBD1
size: NA

DNA: TGTGCCAGCAGCCCCACCTGGGAGGGGAGGCCTGAAGCTTTCTTT
CDR3: CASSPTWEGRPEAFF
J: TRBJ1-1
V: TRBV6-5
D: NA
size: NA

DNA: TGCGCCAGCAGCTTGGGTGCTTCGAACACCGGGGAGCTGTTTTTT
CDR3: CASSLGASNTGELFF
J: TRBJ2-2
V: TRBV5-1
D: NA
size: NA

DNA: TGTGCCAGCTCGAACACTGAAGCTTTCTTT
CDR3: CASSNTEAFF
J: TRBJ1-1
V: TRBV18
D: NA
size: NA

DNA: TGTGCCAGCAGAGACCGGGCCAACAATGAGCAGTTCTTC
CDR3: CASRDRANNEQFF
J: TRBJ2-1
V: TRBV5-4
D: NA
size: NA

DNA: TGCAGCGTTGAAACAGGGGGGCTGAAGACCCAGTACTTC
CDR3: CSVETGGLKTQYF
J: TRBJ2-5
V: TRBV29-1
D: TRBD1
size: NA